This TCR beta chain was sequenced during a study of blood T cell repertoires in COVID-19. Study summary: Sources were T cells, B-cell-depleted T cells, or PBMCs; the material itself was cDNA or gDNA.

The CDR3 is made up of 14 amino acids. Germline V gene sequence: CDR1 KGHDR, CDR2 SFDVKD. V lost 2 bases and J lost 6, with 12 bases in between. Data came from immunoSEQ multiplex PCR; TCRdb stores just in-frame clones and leaves some out. The data show 150,000 to 170,000 clones, about 80% seen once. The sequence was obtained from a woman between 55 and 75 years old with acute or convalescent COVID-19. The gene calls are TRBV24-1 and TRBJ1-2; D possibly corresponds to TRBD1 (6 bases). Sequenced sample: peripheral blood. The CDR3 loop reads CATSDWGTQHGYTF. The CDR3 DNA is TGTGCCACCAGTGATTGGGGGACACAGCATGGCTACACCTTC.